Presented here are 22 T cell receptor beta chains from one specimen sequenced in a study of T cell changes during pregnancy in multiple sclerosis. TCRdb's table, derived via immunoSEQ multiplex PCR, lists solely in-frame clones and lacks some. This table holds some 60,000 clones, about 88% found once. The input for sequencing was CD4+ T cells from peripheral blood mononuclear cells, taken in the third trimester of pregnancy. The receptor source for this set is a female donor with multiple sclerosis, enrolled in a pregnancy study.

This chain links TRBV11-2 with TRBJ2-7; 10 nucleotides match TRBD1. CDR3 length equals 15 residues. V lost 5 bases to trimming and J lost 4 bases; unmatched junction nucleotides: 8. The germline V gene has CDR1 SGHAT and CDR2 FQNNGV. The CDR3 coding sequence is TGTGCCAGCAGCCCCGGGACAGGGGTGGAATACGAGCAGTACTTC. Protein product: CASSPGTGVEYEQYF.

V usage is TRBV29-1 and J usage is TRBJ1-3; D call uncertain. CDR3 length equals 13 residues. The V end lost 5 bases, the J end lost 1 base, and 9 bases lay between the germline ends. From germline, CDR1 is SQVTM and CDR2 ANQGSEA. The CDR3 nucleotides are TGCAGCGTTACGAGACAATCTGGAAACACCATATATTTT. Its translation: CSVTRQSGNTIYF.

This clone has just a few counts. The V and J genes are TRBV11-1 and TRBJ2-5; D possibly corresponds to TRBD2 (5 bases). The CDR3 extends over 16 amino acids. The V gene lost 1 base and the J gene lost 5 bases, with 17 bases spanning the gap. CDR1 and CDR2 (germline): SGHAT, FQDESV (reference sequence). CDR3 coding DNA: TGTGCCAGCAGCTTAGTGCTAGGAGGAGGAGGCGAGACCCAGTACTTC. This sequence encodes CASSLVLGGGGETQYF.

The chain has TRBV11-2 and TRBJ1-1, with D tentatively TRBD1 (6 bases). This CDR3 comprises 17 residues. CDR1 and CDR2 from the germline V gene are SGHAT and FQNNGV. V lost 2 bases and J 7 bases, leaving 23 bases between the germline ends. In nucleotides, the CDR3 is TGTGCCAGCAGCTTACGGGGACACGGGGTGGGGGGGGGTGAAGCTTTCTTT. It is translated as CASSLRGHGVGGGEAFF.

This clone has only one observation. V gene TRBV2 combines with J gene TRBJ1-3, with D hard to call. This CDR3 comprises 16 residues. Germline V CDR1 and CDR2: SNHLY, FYNNEI. V was trimmed by 4 bases and J by 1 base, leaving 14 bases between them. The DNA of the CDR3 is TGTGCCAGCAGTGGCCGGACGGGAAGATCTGGAAACACCATATATTTT. Translating it yields CASSGRTGRSGNTIYF.

The V call is TRBV6-1, the J call TRBJ1-5, with D possibly TRBD1 on 5 matching bases. The CDR3 has 14 amino acids. The germline V gene encodes CDR1 MNHNS and CDR2 SASEGT. V was cut by 4 bases and J by 4 bases, with 11 bases left in between. The CDR3 coding sequence is TGTGCCAGCAGTGTGGCAGGGTTAAATCAGCCCCAGCATTTT. Residues: CASSVAGLNQPQHF.

The rearrangement uses TRBV11-1 and TRBJ1-2; D gene uncertain. This CDR3 comprises 12 residues. V was clipped by 5 bases and J by 6 bases, with 10 bases between them. The germline V gene encodes CDR1 SGHAT and CDR2 FQDESV (reference sequence). CDR3 amino acids: CASSRHGDGYTF. In DNA form, the CDR3 reads TGTGCCAGCAGCCGGCACGGAGATGGCTACACCTTC.

The genes are TRBV4-3 and TRBJ2-6, with a weak D call TRBD1 (6 bases). Trimming pared 5 bases from V and 0 bases from J, leaving 26 bases between. The germline V gene has CDR1 LGHNA and CDR2 YSLEER. CDR3 length: 21 amino acids. CDR3 sequence (DNA): TGCGCCAGCAGCTCCCGGGACATTCGTACCATACCTAACTCTGGGGCCAACGTCCTGACTTTC. Translated, it gives CASSSRDIRTIPNSGANVLTF.

The V call is TRBV6-5, the J call TRBJ2-1; tentatively, D is TRBD1 (5 bases). The CDR3 extends over 15 amino acids. Trimming took off 2 bases at V and 9 bases at J, with 17 bases between the two ends. The germline V gene has CDR1 MNHEY and CDR2 SVGAGI. The DNA for the CDR3 is TGTGCCAGCAGTTACAGCCAGGGCCTCTGGAGTGAGCAGTTCTTC. Encoded protein: CASSYSQGLWSEQFF.

The chain is built from TRBV7-2 and TRBJ2-1; D is perhaps TRBD2 (5 bases). Germline V gene lookup returns CDR1 SGHTA and CDR2 FQGNSA. The CDR3 runs to 14 residues. Trimming stripped 3 bases from V and 6 bases from J, with 12 bases between. As DNA, the CDR3 is TGTGCCAGCAGCTTTAGGACTGTCCTCAATGAGCAGTTCTTC. Amino acids: CASSFRTVLNEQFF.

The chain links TRBV19 to TRBJ1-5, with a tentative D call TRBD1 (5 bases). Germline CDR1 and CDR2: LNHDA and SQIVND (reference sequence). The V end was cut by 5 bases, the J end by 0 bases, with 8 bases between. This CDR3 comprises 14 residues. CDR3 sequence: CASSPQGSNQPQHF. The CDR3 DNA reads TGTGCCAGTAGTCCCCAGGGTAGCAATCAGCCCCAGCATTTT.

Concerning this clone: The sample carries other DNA sequences with the same CDR3. The J gene is TRBJ2-5, the V gene TRBV7-2, with D perhaps TRBD2 (6 bases). The germline gives CDR1 SGHTA, CDR2 FQGNSA. This CDR3 region has 13 residues. V lost 5 bases and J 5 bases, leaving 12 bases between the germline ends. In nucleotides, the CDR3 is TGTGCCAGCAGCAGAGGAGGGCGGGAGACCCAGTACTTC. It codes for CASSRGGRETQYF.

The CDR3: CASSSTEETQYF. The CDR3 bases are TGTGCCAGCAGCTCGACAGAAGAGACCCAGTACTTC. The chain is built from TRBV5-4 and TRBJ2-5; D might be TRBD1 (5 bases). The V end lost 3 bases, the J end lost 3 bases, and 6 bases lay between the germline ends. The CDR3 has 12 amino acids. Looked up from germline, CDR1 is SGHNT and CDR2 is YYREEE (reference sequence).

V gene TRBV2 combines with J gene TRBJ1-1, with D uncertain. The CDR3 consists of 14 residues. The germline CDR1 and CDR2 sequences are SNHLY and FYNNEI. The V end was cut by 6 bases, the J end by 1 base, with 12 bases between. The chain's CDR3 is CASRGLRGNTEAFF. The CDR3 coding sequence is TGTGCCAGCAGGGGCCTCCGGGGGAACACTGAAGCTTTCTTT.

The chain carries TRBV7-2 and TRBJ1-2; TRBD1 matches at 10 bases. The junction had 4 bases not matched to a gene; V was cut back by 2 bases and J by 7 bases. CDR3 length equals 14 residues. The germline CDR1 and CDR2 sequences are SGHTA and FQGNSA. The CDR3 is CASSLWDRGSGYTF. CDR3 in DNA: TGTGCCAGCAGCTTATGGGACAGGGGCTCTGGCTACACCTTC. Full variable domain (remainder filled in from reference TRBV7-2 and TRBJ1-2): GAGVSQSPSNKVTEKGKDVELRCDPISGHTALYWYRQSLGQGLEFLIYFQGNSAPDKSGLPSDRFSAERTGGSVSTLTIQRTQQEDSAVYLCASSLWDRGSGYTFGSGTRLTVV.

This chain joins TRBV5-8 and TRBJ1-2; a possible D gene is TRBD1 (6 bases). Germline values: CDR1 SGHTS, CDR2 YDEGEE. Trimming removed 1 base from V and 4 bases from J, with 11 bases in between. This CDR3 is 14 amino acids long. The CDR3 DNA reads as TGTGCCAGCAGCTTGACAGGGTTCGGCTATGGCTACACCTTC. It translates to CASSLTGFGYGYTF.

V is TRBV7-2 and J is TRBJ2-7, with 7 bases aligning to TRBD1. This CDR3 comprises 17 residues. V dropped 2 bases and J dropped 4; count of bases not matched to a gene: 14. Germline V gene sequence: CDR1 SGHTA, CDR2 FQGNSA. CDR3 in DNA: TGTGCCAGCAGCTTATCATCCACAGGGGCGAGTTTTTACGAGCAGTACTTC. It specifies CASSLSSTGASFYEQYF.

The rearrangement links TRBV19 to TRBJ1-5; 10 bases agree with TRBD1. The CDR3 runs 19 residues. V trimming: 3 bases; J trimming: 1 base; junction bases outside the gene matches: 12. Germline lookup yields CDR1 LNHDA and CDR2 SQIVND (reference sequence). The CDR3 is CASSILFAGTGASNQPQHF. The CDR3 nucleotides are TGTGCCAGTAGTATCTTATTTGCGGGGACAGGGGCAAGCAATCAGCCCCAGCATTTT.

The rearrangement uses TRBV10-3 and TRBJ2-7; 11 bases line up with TRBD2. CDR1 and CDR2 (germline): ENHRY, SYGVKD. The CDR3 sequence is 16 residues long. V was pared by 8 bases and J by 2 bases, with 11 bases of the junction left unmatched. CDR3 region: CAIGTPGTSGPYEQYF. The CDR3 DNA sequence: TGTGCCATCGGAACTCCCGGGACTAGCGGCCCCTACGAGCAGTACTTC.

V is TRBV18 and J is TRBJ2-1, with 9 bases matching TRBD2. Germline CDR1 and CDR2: KGHSH and LQKENI. V was pared by 6 bases and J by 4 bases, with 4 bases of the junction left unmatched. The CDR3 is 14 amino acids. This CDR3 reads CASSMLAGYNEQFF. DNA of the CDR3: TGTGCCAGCTCTATGCTAGCGGGGTACAATGAGCAGTTCTTC.

A few counts support this clone. The chain joins TRBV28 to TRBJ1-5, with 7 nucleotides matching TRBD1. The CDR3 is 17 amino acids. Germline CDR1 is MDHEN and CDR2 is SYDVKM. Trimming at V came to 5 bases and at J to 5 bases, leaving 15 bases not matched to a gene. DNA of the CDR3: TGTGCCAGCAGTCCCCGGGGCTTCGACAGGGTCCATCAGCCCCAGCATTTT. Translating it yields CASSPRGFDRVHQPQHF.

This rearrangement joins TRBV6-5 to TRBJ2-2, with D possibly being TRBD1 (5 bases). Trimming removed 0 bases from V and 2 bases from J, with 10 bases in between. CDR3 length: 16 residues. In germline, CDR1 is MNHEY, CDR2 SVGAGI. The CDR3 is CASSYSMQGNTGELFF. CDR3 sequence (DNA): TGTGCCAGCAGTTACTCGATGCAGGGCAACACCGGGGAGCTGTTTTTT.